These T cell receptor beta chains were read from a single sample in a study of blood T cell repertoires in COVID-19. Method: immunoSEQ multiplex PCR; TCRdb's copy keeps in-frame clones and lacks some. The sample has about 190,000 clones, roughly 83% seen once. Material: PBMCs or T cells enriched from blood (not recorded which). These receptor sequences come from a woman aged 30 to 39 who had recovered from COVID-19. Both conserved end residues are trimmed from each CDR3. A D gene is named only where the DNA matches it firmly.

cdr3_length v_call d_call cdr3_aa
11 TRBV28 TRBD1 ASSAGTGVGTF
12 TRBV7-9 NA ASSFQGQGYGYT
15 TRBV27 TRBD1 ASKMGTGKSSTDTQY
14 TRBV3-1/TRBV3-2 TRBD2 ASRLAGGGSYNEQF
9 TRBV29-1 TRBD1 SVQGASGYT
14 TRBV5-8 NA ASSLWSGVLKNIQY
12 TRBV7-2 NA ASSRGASNEKLF
9 TRBV29-1 NA SANRNTEAF
11 TRBV18 TRBD1 ASSPPRTGLTT
12 TRBV18 NA ASSPQNRGNGYT
12 TRBV5-8 NA ASSPGEGGSPLH
10 TRBV6-5 NA ASSPSGTEAF
13 TRBV28 NA ASSYPLETSGGYT
14 TRBV5-4 NA ASSPNPPGGRSEQY
14 TRBV10-3 NA AISALTGISGNTIY
13 TRBV2 NA ASRVGGGINYGYT
11 TRBV5-1 NA ASSFNRNYGYT
14 TRBV5-4 TRBD1 ASSWIDREGREKLF
13 TRBV7-2 TRBD2 ASSLTSGGYNEQF
19 TRBV15 NA ATSRSAPGPPSLYSNQPQH
11 TRBV12-3/TRBV12-4 TRBD2 ASLAGGVDTQY
13 TRBV7-2 NA ASSSTWGLGDTQY
11 TRBV19 NA ASSIGESYGYT
13 TRBV5-6 TRBD2 ASSRTSGGSDTQY
15 TRBV18 NA ASSPLLTGGDIYGYT
15 TRBV4-1 TRBD2 ASSQGAAGGPNGELF
14 TRBV13 TRBD1 ASSFARTGAPSPLH
10 TRBV30 NA AWAQGNTEAF
10 TRBV7-3 NA ASSSGLGEQY
15 TRBV5-4 NA ASSLAPEWRRGETQY
13 TRBV9 TRBD1 ASSAQGQWNSPLH
16 TRBV7-6 TRBD2 ASSPRSTSGGATDTQY
16 TRBV24-1 TRBD2 ATSDTLTSGSDTGELF
11 TRBV28 TRBD2 ASRRGRQETQY
15 TRBV10-3 NA AISEWLESSYNSPLH
18 TRBV28 TRBD1 ASSQTRQGYRTKNTGELF
13 TRBV6-5 TRBD1 ASSYLGTGEETQY
12 TRBV6-5 NA ASSGFGGLYEQY
13 TRBV4-1 NA ASSQITGQGYEQY
10 TRBV29-1 NA SVERSGYGYT